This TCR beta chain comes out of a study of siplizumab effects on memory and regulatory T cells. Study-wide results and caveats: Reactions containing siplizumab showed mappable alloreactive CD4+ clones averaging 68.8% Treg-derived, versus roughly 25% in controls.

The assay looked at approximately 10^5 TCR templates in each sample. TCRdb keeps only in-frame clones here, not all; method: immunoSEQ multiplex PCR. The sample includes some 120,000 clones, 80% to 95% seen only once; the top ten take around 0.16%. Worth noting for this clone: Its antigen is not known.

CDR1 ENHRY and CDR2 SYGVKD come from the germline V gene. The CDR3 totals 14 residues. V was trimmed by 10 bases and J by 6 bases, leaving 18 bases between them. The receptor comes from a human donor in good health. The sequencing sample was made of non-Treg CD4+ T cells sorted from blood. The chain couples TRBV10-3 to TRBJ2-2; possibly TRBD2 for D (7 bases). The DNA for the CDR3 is TGTGCCACCTCTCTTACAGGGAGGGCCGGGGAGCTGTTTTTT. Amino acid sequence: CATSLTGRAGELFF.